This T cell receptor (beta chain) was captured by sequencing in a study of shared clonotypes between healthy human individuals. TCRdb keeps only in-frame clones here, not all; method: immunoSEQ multiplex PCR. The sample contains about half a million clones, around 73% of which appear only once. The germline V gene encodes CDR1 SGHAT and CDR2 FQDESV (reference sequence). V lost 2 bases and J lost 5; bases outside the gene matches: 3. This CDR3 contains 14 residues. The sequenced sample was PBMCs. This chain joins TRBV11-1 and TRBJ2-4; 7 bases are a match to TRBD2. The clonotype originates from a middle-aged woman in good health. Some clones in this sample may be carry-over from other donors' samples. Here the CDR3 reads CASSLRAGQNIQYF. CDR3 DNA: TGTGCCAGCAGCTTAAGAGCGGGGCAAAACATTCAGTACTTC.